The clone carrying this T cell receptor beta chain was picked up a small number of times. The sample is drawn from a study of blood T cell repertoires in COVID-19. Original data processing: Counts of nucleated cells, estimated from reference gene primer amplification, were obtained. Produced via immunoSEQ multiplex PCR; TCRdb's table is partial and in-frame only. D and trimming come from the DNA, and the V and J calls and clone size come from that table. Of fewer than 200,000 clones in the sample, about 88% were seen once. Seattle patient enrollment occurred during active infection, with longitudinal follow-up thereafter. CDR1 and CDR2 from the germline V gene are MNHEY and SVGAGI. The length of the CDR3 is 16 residues. Between the trimmed V and J ends, which lost 0 bases and 9 bases, there was a span of 18 bases.

This receptor was obtained from an older woman with COVID-19, enrolled during active disease. The genes are TRBV6-5 and TRBJ2-1, with D possibly being TRBD2 (6 bases). The sequenced sample was peripheral blood. The DNA for the CDR3 is TGTGCCAGCAGTTACTCGAACCAGGCTTGGGGAGGTGAGCAGTTCTTC. This encodes CASSYSNQAWGGEQFF.